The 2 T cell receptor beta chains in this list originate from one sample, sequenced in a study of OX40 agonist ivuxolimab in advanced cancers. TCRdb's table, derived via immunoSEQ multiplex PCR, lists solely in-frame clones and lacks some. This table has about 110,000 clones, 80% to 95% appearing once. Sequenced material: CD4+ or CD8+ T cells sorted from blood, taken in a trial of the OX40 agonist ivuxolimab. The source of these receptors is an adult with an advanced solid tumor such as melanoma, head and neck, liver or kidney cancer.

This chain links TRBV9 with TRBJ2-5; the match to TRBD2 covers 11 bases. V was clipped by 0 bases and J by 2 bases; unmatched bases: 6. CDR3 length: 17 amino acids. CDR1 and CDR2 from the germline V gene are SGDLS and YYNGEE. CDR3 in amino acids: CASSVGIAGGQQETQYF. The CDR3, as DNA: TGTGCCAGCAGCGTAGGGATAGCGGGGGGGCAACAAGAGACCCAGTACTTC.

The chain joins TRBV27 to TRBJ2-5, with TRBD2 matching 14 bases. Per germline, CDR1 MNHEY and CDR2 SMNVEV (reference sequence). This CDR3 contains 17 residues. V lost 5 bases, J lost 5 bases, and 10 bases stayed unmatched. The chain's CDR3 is CASSLGTSGSIRETQYF. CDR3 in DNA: TGTGCCAGCAGTCTGGGGACTAGCGGGAGCATTCGGGAGACCCAGTACTTC.